This T cell receptor beta chain was identified in a study of molecular identifiers for immune sequencing clone quantification. Both previously described methods and listed TCR primers were employed to make bulk TCR libraries. TCRdb called the PCR reads again in MiXCR, with one record for every CDR3 protein. The data hold around 460,000 distinct CDR3 sequences, with about a fifth observed a single time. Investigators produced naive CD8 libraries from approximately 20,000 to 1,000,000 sorted cells, drawing on 10%, 30% or 50% RNA. In this sample, this clonotype turned up many times. Its target is unknown. The CDR3 covers 14 residues. Germline V gives CDR1 LGHDT, CDR2 YNNKEL (reference sequence). V lost 0 bases to trimming and J lost 6 bases, with 11 bases between them. Overall study findings and caveats: Effector cells kept over 97% of their molecules in clones above 20 RNA copies, while naive cells kept under 1% there.

The rearrangement links TRBV3-1 to TRBJ1-1, with a tentative D call TRBD1 (5 bases). The material sequenced was naive CD8+ T cells from blood, with Jurkat cell RNA spiked in. The subset: FACS-sorted CD8+CD4-CCR7+CD45RA+ naive T cells. The receptor's source is a human donor in good health. Some libraries in this study had Jurkat cell RNA spiked in. CDR3 region: CASSQDWGMAEAFF. The CDR3 DNA reads TGTGCCAGCAGCCAAGATTGGGGGATGGCTGAAGCTTTCTTT. The full variable domain, rest sourced from reference TRBV3-1 and TRBJ1-1, is DTAVSQTPKYLVTQMGNDKSIKCEQNLGHDTMYWYKQDSKKFLKIMFSYNNKELIINETVPNRFSPKSPDKAHLNLHINSLELGDSAVYFCASSQDWGMAEAFFGQGTRLTVV.